This is a list of T cell receptor beta chains from one sample in a study of human thymus T cells. Using immunoSEQ multiplex PCR, the repertoire was profiled, and TCRdb retains in-frame clones only, with some absent. The repertoire holds some 120,000 clones, with over 85% as singletons. Sequenced sample: thymus tissue. The receptors shown here come from a boy younger than two with a congenital heart defect but otherwise immunologically healthy. Both conserved end residues are part of each CDR3. Fields, in order: CDR3 length, J gene, D gene, clone size, V gene, CDR3 protein, CDR3 DNA. The D gene is left open where the match is weak. Clone size, where shown, is once, few, many, or a class for clones that have expanded.

cdr3_length: 14; j_call: TRBJ2-7; d_call: .; clone_size: .; v_call: TRBV5-1; cdr3_aa: CASSPVGSQVEQYF; cdr3_nt: TGCGCCAGCAGCCCGGTGGGCTCACAGGTCGAGCAGTACTTC
cdr3_length: 18; j_call: TRBJ1-3; d_call: .; clone_size: .; v_call: TRBV4-3; cdr3_aa: CASSQDLRKGSSGNTIYF; cdr3_nt: TGCGCCAGCAGCCAAGACTTACGGAAGGGTAGCTCTGGAAACACCATATATTTT
cdr3_length: 15; j_call: TRBJ2-3; d_call: .; clone_size: .; v_call: TRBV5-1; cdr3_aa: CASSLRAGCTDTQYF; cdr3_nt: TGCGCCAGCAGCTTGAGGGCAGGGTGCACAGATACGCAGTATTTT
cdr3_length: 15; j_call: TRBJ1-3; d_call: .; clone_size: .; v_call: TRBV4-3; cdr3_aa: CASSRHKGEGNTIYF; cdr3_nt: TGCGCCAGCAGCCGTCACAAAGGGGAAGGAAACACCATATATTTT
cdr3_length: 14; j_call: TRBJ2-2; d_call: TRBD2; clone_size: .; v_call: TRBV5-4; cdr3_aa: CASSLAGGHGELFF; cdr3_nt: TGTGCCAGCAGCTTAGCGGGGGGTCACGGGGAGCTGTTTTTT
cdr3_length: 18; j_call: TRBJ2-1; d_call: TRBD2; clone_size: .; v_call: TRBV27; cdr3_aa: CASSLSSSGGAVFNEQFF; cdr3_nt: TGTGCCAGCAGTTTATCTTCTAGCGGGGGGGCCGTCTTCAATGAGCAGTTCTTC
cdr3_length: 15; j_call: TRBJ2-1; d_call: TRBD2; clone_size: .; v_call: TRBV9; cdr3_aa: CASSPGRGGFDEQFF; cdr3_nt: TGTGCCAGCAGCCCCGGGCGCGGGGGGTTCGATGAGCAGTTCTTC
cdr3_length: 13; j_call: TRBJ2-7; d_call: .; clone_size: .; v_call: TRBV5-4; cdr3_aa: CASSRRSSYEQYF; cdr3_nt: TGTGCCAGCAGCCGAAGGAGCTCCTACGAGCAGTACTTC
cdr3_length: 19; j_call: TRBJ2-2; d_call: TRBD1; clone_size: .; v_call: TRBV4-1; cdr3_aa: CASSHPAGGHTLNTGELFF; cdr3_nt: TGCGCCAGCAGCCACCCAGCAGGGGGCCATACCTTGAACACCGGGGAGCTGTTTTTT
cdr3_length: 19; j_call: TRBJ2-7; d_call: TRBD1; clone_size: .; v_call: TRBV4-1; cdr3_aa: CASSQEASNLRDSFYEQYF; cdr3_nt: TGCGCCAGCAGCCAGGAAGCGTCTAATCTCCGGGACAGCTTCTACGAGCAGTACTTC
cdr3_length: 14; j_call: TRBJ2-2; d_call: .; clone_size: .; v_call: TRBV5-4; cdr3_aa: CASSPPGDTGELFF; cdr3_nt: TGTGCCAGCAGCCCCCCGGGCGACACCGGGGAGCTGTTTTTT
cdr3_length: 14; j_call: TRBJ2-5; d_call: .; clone_size: .; v_call: TRBV15; cdr3_aa: CAAQGGHSQETQYF; cdr3_nt: TGTGCCGCGCAGGGGGGCCATTCACAAGAGACCCAGTACTTC
cdr3_length: 18; j_call: TRBJ2-2; d_call: TRBD2; clone_size: .; v_call: TRBV13; cdr3_aa: CASSLDQAGASNTGELFF; cdr3_nt: TGTGCCAGCAGCTTAGATCAAGCGGGGGCCTCGAACACCGGGGAGCTGTTTTTT
cdr3_length: 17; j_call: TRBJ2-1; d_call: .; clone_size: .; v_call: TRBV27; cdr3_aa: CASSLFTGRVSYNEQFF; cdr3_nt: TGTGCCAGCAGTTTATTTACGGGCAGGGTGTCCTACAATGAGCAGTTCTTC
cdr3_length: 16; j_call: TRBJ1-1; d_call: .; clone_size: .; v_call: TRBV5-6; cdr3_aa: CASSLPKGGVNTEAFF; cdr3_nt: TGTGCCAGCAGCTTGCCCAAGGGGGGAGTGAACACTGAAGCTTTCTTT
cdr3_length: 16; j_call: TRBJ2-7; d_call: .; clone_size: .; v_call: TRBV10-1; cdr3_aa: CASSVIAWMVYAGQYF; cdr3_nt: TGCGCCAGCAGCGTTATAGCGTGGATGGTATACGCTGGGCAGTACTTC
cdr3_length: 11; j_call: TRBJ2-5; d_call: .; clone_size: .; v_call: TRBV29-1; cdr3_aa: CSVENGWAQYF; cdr3_nt: TGCAGCGTTGAAAACGGCTGGGCCCAGTACTTC
cdr3_length: 14; j_call: TRBJ2-7; d_call: TRBD1; clone_size: .; v_call: TRBV5-6; cdr3_aa: CASSLAGQGKGEYF; cdr3_nt: TGTGCCAGCAGCTTGGCAGGACAGGGAAAAGGCGAGTACTTC
cdr3_length: 16; j_call: TRBJ1-2; d_call: TRBD1; clone_size: .; v_call: TRBV30; cdr3_aa: CAWSARYRGANYGYTF; cdr3_nt: TGTGCCTGGAGTGCCCGATACAGGGGAGCTAACTATGGCTACACCTTC
cdr3_length: 13; j_call: TRBJ1-2; d_call: .; clone_size: .; v_call: TRBV7-6; cdr3_aa: CASSLGRWGGYTF; cdr3_nt: TGTGCCAGCAGCTTAGGGAGATGGGGTGGCTACACCTTC
cdr3_length: 15; j_call: TRBJ1-4; d_call: TRBD1; clone_size: .; v_call: TRBV10-1; cdr3_aa: CASSSRDRGNEKLFF; cdr3_nt: TGCGCCAGCAGTTCCCGGGACAGGGGTAATGAAAAACTGTTTTTT
cdr3_length: 14; j_call: TRBJ2-1; d_call: TRBD1; clone_size: .; v_call: TRBV5-4; cdr3_aa: CASSSHRGLNEQFF; cdr3_nt: TGTGCCAGCAGCTCTCACAGGGGGCTCAATGAGCAGTTCTTC
cdr3_length: 13; j_call: TRBJ1-1; d_call: .; clone_size: .; v_call: TRBV2; cdr3_aa: CASTHKINTEAFF; cdr3_nt: TGTGCCAGCACCCACAAGATAAACACTGAAGCTTTCTTT
cdr3_length: 15; j_call: TRBJ2-3; d_call: TRBD2; clone_size: .; v_call: TRBV4-3; cdr3_aa: CASSQGGTSGDTQYF; cdr3_nt: TGCGCCAGCAGCCAAGGGGGGACTAGCGGGGATACGCAGTATTTT
cdr3_length: 14; j_call: TRBJ1-2; d_call: .; clone_size: .; v_call: TRBV7-9; cdr3_aa: CASSLETRGRGYTF; cdr3_nt: TGTGCCAGCAGCTTAGAGACACGGGGTCGAGGCTACACCTTC
cdr3_length: 15; j_call: TRBJ1-2; d_call: .; clone_size: few; v_call: TRBV19; cdr3_aa: CAIPRQALGSYGYTF; cdr3_nt: TGTGCCATCCCGAGACAGGCCCTTGGATCTTATGGCTACACCTTC
cdr3_length: 14; j_call: TRBJ2-7; d_call: TRBD1; clone_size: .; v_call: TRBV11-1; cdr3_aa: CASSFSDRGYEQYF; cdr3_nt: TGTGCCAGCAGCTTTTCGGACAGGGGCTACGAGCAGTACTTC
cdr3_length: 12; j_call: TRBJ1-2; d_call: .; clone_size: .; v_call: TRBV19; cdr3_aa: CASSTSNYGYTF; cdr3_nt: TGTGCCAGTAGTACCTCTAACTATGGCTACACCTTC
cdr3_length: 17; j_call: TRBJ2-7; d_call: TRBD2; clone_size: .; v_call: TRBV28; cdr3_aa: CASSPGLAGGSSYEQYF; cdr3_nt: TGTGCCAGCAGTCCCGGACTAGCGGGGGGGTCCTCCTACGAGCAGTACTTC
cdr3_length: 19; j_call: TRBJ2-1; d_call: .; clone_size: .; v_call: TRBV12-2; cdr3_aa: CASRLFSSLGTGGCNEQFF; cdr3_nt: TGTGCAAGTCGCTTATTTAGTAGCCTAGGGACAGGGGGATGCAATGAGCAGTTCTTC
cdr3_length: 18; j_call: TRBJ2-4; d_call: TRBD1; clone_size: .; v_call: TRBV18; cdr3_aa: CASSPPPSTGLAKNIQYF; cdr3_nt: TGTGCCAGCTCACCCCCCCCCTCGACAGGGCTAGCCAAAAACATTCAGTACTTC
cdr3_length: 16; j_call: TRBJ2-3; d_call: TRBD2; clone_size: .; v_call: TRBV7-2; cdr3_aa: CASSTGLAGFTDTQYF; cdr3_nt: TGTGCCAGCAGCACGGGACTAGCGGGATTCACAGATACGCAGTATTTT
cdr3_length: 19; j_call: TRBJ2-7; d_call: .; clone_size: .; v_call: TRBV5-1; cdr3_aa: CASSKDGGPLQNNSYEQYF; cdr3_nt: TGCGCCAGCAGCAAGGATGGGGGGCCACTTCAAAACAATAGCTACGAGCAGTACTTC
cdr3_length: 13; j_call: TRBJ1-1; d_call: .; clone_size: .; v_call: TRBV28; cdr3_aa: CASSDQGGGAAFF; cdr3_nt: TGTGCCAGCAGTGATCAGGGAGGTGGTGCGGCTTTCTTT
cdr3_length: 12; j_call: TRBJ1-5; d_call: .; clone_size: .; v_call: TRBV28; cdr3_aa: CASRFLDQPQHF; cdr3_nt: TGTGCCAGCAGATTCCTTGATCAGCCCCAGCATTTT
cdr3_length: 16; j_call: TRBJ2-2; d_call: .; clone_size: .; v_call: TRBV7-2; cdr3_aa: CASSPVSGTLRGELFF; cdr3_nt: TGTGCCAGCAGCCCCGTCTCCGGGACGCTGAGGGGGGAGCTGTTTTTT
cdr3_length: 16; j_call: TRBJ2-5; d_call: .; clone_size: .; v_call: TRBV6-5; cdr3_aa: CASSYYSGRFQETQYF; cdr3_nt: TGTGCCAGCAGTTATTATTCGGGACGGTTCCAAGAGACCCAGTACTTC
cdr3_length: 17; j_call: TRBJ1-1; d_call: .; clone_size: .; v_call: TRBV28; cdr3_aa: CASSLGSQGVMNTEAFF; cdr3_nt: TGTGCCAGCAGTTTGGGCAGTCAGGGTGTCATGAACACTGAAGCTTTCTTT
cdr3_length: 16; j_call: TRBJ1-2; d_call: .; clone_size: .; v_call: TRBV5-1; cdr3_aa: CASRGPGDTRRHGYTF; cdr3_nt: TGCGCCAGCAGAGGGCCGGGAGACACACGGAGGCATGGCTACACCTTC
cdr3_length: 17; j_call: TRBJ2-1; d_call: TRBD2; clone_size: .; v_call: TRBV5-1; cdr3_aa: CASSLDLSGGAINEQFF; cdr3_nt: TGCGCCAGCAGCTTGGACCTTAGCGGGGGGGCGATCAATGAGCAGTTCTTC
cdr3_length: 17; j_call: TRBJ2-1; d_call: TRBD2; clone_size: once; v_call: TRBV4-3; cdr3_aa: CASSLATSGGPRDEQFF; cdr3_nt: TGCGCCAGCAGCCTCGCCACTAGCGGGGGCCCCAGGGATGAGCAGTTCTTC
cdr3_length: 15; j_call: TRBJ2-3; d_call: .; clone_size: .; v_call: TRBV15; cdr3_aa: CATSTAGLGTDTQYF; cdr3_nt: TGTGCCACCAGCACCGCGGGACTCGGCACAGATACGCAGTATTTT
cdr3_length: 15; j_call: TRBJ2-3; d_call: .; clone_size: .; v_call: TRBV12-2; cdr3_aa: CASRLAPSLPDTQYF; cdr3_nt: TGTGCAAGTCGCTTAGCGCCCAGCCTCCCAGATACGCAGTATTTT
cdr3_length: 18; j_call: TRBJ2-7; d_call: TRBD2; clone_size: .; v_call: TRBV7-9; cdr3_aa: CASSLVIERGVPSPEQYF; cdr3_nt: TGTGCCAGCAGCTTAGTAATTGAGCGGGGGGTCCCCTCCCCCGAGCAGTACTTC
cdr3_length: 19; j_call: TRBJ1-6; d_call: TRBD1; clone_size: .; v_call: TRBV28; cdr3_aa: CASSAGGGENRSYNSPLHF; cdr3_nt: TGTGCCAGCAGCGCAGGGGGCGGGGAAAACCGCTCCTATAATTCACCCCTCCACTTT
cdr3_length: 15; j_call: TRBJ2-1; d_call: TRBD2; clone_size: .; v_call: TRBV5-1; cdr3_aa: CASHGLAGSYNEQFF; cdr3_nt: TGCGCCAGCCACGGTCTAGCGGGGAGTTACAATGAGCAGTTCTTC
cdr3_length: 18; j_call: TRBJ1-6; d_call: TRBD1; clone_size: .; v_call: TRBV19; cdr3_aa: CASSISRDRSSYNSPLHF; cdr3_nt: TGTGCCAGTAGTATCTCCCGGGACAGGAGCTCCTATAATTCACCCCTCCACTTT
cdr3_length: 15; j_call: TRBJ2-1; d_call: TRBD1; clone_size: .; v_call: TRBV18; cdr3_aa: CASSPTGTGLGEQFF; cdr3_nt: TGTGCCAGCTCACCCACCGGGACAGGGCTAGGGGAGCAGTTCTTC
cdr3_length: 14; j_call: TRBJ2-3; d_call: TRBD2; clone_size: .; v_call: TRBV5-1; cdr3_aa: CASSCGGGPDTQYF; cdr3_nt: TGCGCCAGCTCATGCGGGGGGGGCCCAGATACGCAGTATTTT
cdr3_length: 13; j_call: TRBJ1-5; d_call: .; clone_size: .; v_call: TRBV7-9; cdr3_aa: CASMEESNQPQHF; cdr3_nt: TGTGCCAGCATGGAAGAGAGCAATCAGCCCCAGCATTTT
cdr3_length: 13; j_call: TRBJ2-1; d_call: .; clone_size: .; v_call: TRBV19; cdr3_aa: CASSRGSYNEQFF; cdr3_nt: TGTGCCAGTAGCCGGGGCTCCTACAATGAGCAGTTCTTC
cdr3_length: 16; j_call: TRBJ2-2; d_call: TRBD1; clone_size: .; v_call: TRBV7-9; cdr3_aa: CASSLLDREDTGELFF; cdr3_nt: TGTGCCAGCAGCTTACTGGACAGGGAGGACACCGGGGAGCTGTTTTTT
cdr3_length: 15; j_call: TRBJ1-2; d_call: TRBD1; clone_size: .; v_call: TRBV27; cdr3_aa: CASSLSRDRGNGYTF; cdr3_nt: TGTGCCAGCAGCCTAAGCCGGGACAGGGGAAATGGCTACACCTTC
cdr3_length: 16; j_call: TRBJ2-1; d_call: TRBD2; clone_size: .; v_call: TRBV5-1; cdr3_aa: CASSLDSIAGGNEQFF; cdr3_nt: TGCGCCAGCAGCTTAGACAGTATAGCGGGGGGCAATGAGCAGTTCTTC
cdr3_length: 16; j_call: TRBJ1-3; d_call: .; clone_size: .; v_call: TRBV6-5; cdr3_aa: CASSYSKRLSGNTIYF; cdr3_nt: TGTGCCAGCAGTTACTCGAAAAGGCTCTCTGGAAACACCATATATTTT
cdr3_length: 15; j_call: TRBJ1-1; d_call: .; clone_size: once; v_call: TRBV4-1; cdr3_aa: CASSQGEGVNTEAFF; cdr3_nt: TGCGCCAGCAGCCAAGGGGAAGGCGTGAACACTGAAGCTTTCTTT
cdr3_length: 18; j_call: TRBJ1-5; d_call: .; clone_size: .; v_call: TRBV6-1; cdr3_aa: CASSGSGTPRLRNQPQHF; cdr3_nt: TGTGCCAGCAGTGGATCCGGGACACCGCGATTGAGAAATCAGCCCCAGCATTTT